The text below deals with one T cell receptor beta chain. The sample originates from a study of cytomegalovirus exposure and HLA in healthy donors. Amplification used 60 Vbeta primers and 13 Jbeta primers. Profiled with immunoSEQ multiplex PCR; TCRdb holds only in-frame clones, not every one. The ten most abundant clones cover roughly 15% of a sample with tens of thousands of clones. The V end lost 4 bases, the J end lost 2 bases, and 18 bases lay between the germline ends. Germline V gives CDR1 SGHAT, CDR2 FQNNGV. The length of the CDR3 is 16 residues. The TCR originated in a man aged 50-59 years in good health and CMV-seropositive. The sequencing sample was made of PBMCs. This chain connects TRBV11-2 to TRBJ2-7; tentative D call: TRBD2 (6 bases). The CDR3 here is CASSSPSGLPAYEQYF. CDR3 bases: TGTGCCAGCAGCTCACCCTCGGGACTCCCCGCCTACGAGCAGTACTTC. The variable domain in full, completed from reference TRBV11-2 and TRBJ2-7, reads EAGVAQSPRYKIIEKRQSVAFWCNPISGHATLYWYQQILGQGPKLLIQFQNNGVVDDSQLPKDRFSAERLKGVDSTLKIQPAKLEDSAVYLCASSSPSGLPAYEQYFGPGTRLTVT.